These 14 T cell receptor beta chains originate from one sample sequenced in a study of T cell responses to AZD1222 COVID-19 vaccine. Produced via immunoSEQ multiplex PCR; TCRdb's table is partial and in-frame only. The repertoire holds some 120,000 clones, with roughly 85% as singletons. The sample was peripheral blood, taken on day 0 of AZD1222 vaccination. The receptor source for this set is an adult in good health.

CDR3 DNA sequence: TGTGCCAGCAGCAAAGATAAAGATACGCAGTATTTT. Residues: CASSKDKDTQYF. The rearrangement joins TRBV9 to TRBJ2-3; D is undetermined. The length of the CDR3 is 12 residues. Germline lookup yields CDR1 SGDLS and CDR2 YYNGEE. The germline V and J ends were trimmed by 4 bases and 5 bases, with 8 bases remaining between them.

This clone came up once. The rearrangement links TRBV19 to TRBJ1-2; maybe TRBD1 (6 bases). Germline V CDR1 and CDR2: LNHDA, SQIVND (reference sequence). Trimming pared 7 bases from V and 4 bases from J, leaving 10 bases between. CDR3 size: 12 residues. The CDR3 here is CASTQDSYGYTF. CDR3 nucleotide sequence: TGTGCCAGTACCCAGGACAGCTATGGCTACACCTTC.

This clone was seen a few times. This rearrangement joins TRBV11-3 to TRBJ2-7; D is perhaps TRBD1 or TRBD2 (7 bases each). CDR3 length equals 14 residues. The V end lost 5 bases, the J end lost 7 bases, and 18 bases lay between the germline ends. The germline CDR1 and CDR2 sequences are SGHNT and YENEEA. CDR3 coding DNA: TGTGCCAGCAGCCGGGCGGGGACAGCGGGAGAGCAGTACTTC. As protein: CASSRAGTAGEQYF.

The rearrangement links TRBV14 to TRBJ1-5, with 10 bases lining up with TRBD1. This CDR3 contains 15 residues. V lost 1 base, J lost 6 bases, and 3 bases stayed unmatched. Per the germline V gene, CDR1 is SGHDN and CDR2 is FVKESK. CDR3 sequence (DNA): TGTGCCAGCAGCCAAGGACAGGGGGCAACTCAGCCCCAGCATTTT. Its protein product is CASSQGQGATQPQHF.

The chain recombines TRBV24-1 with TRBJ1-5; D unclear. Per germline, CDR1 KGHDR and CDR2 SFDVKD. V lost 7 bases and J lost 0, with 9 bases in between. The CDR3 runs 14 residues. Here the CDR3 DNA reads TGTGCCACCAGCAGAGACGATAGCAATCAGCCCCAGCATTTT. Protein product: CATSRDDSNQPQHF.

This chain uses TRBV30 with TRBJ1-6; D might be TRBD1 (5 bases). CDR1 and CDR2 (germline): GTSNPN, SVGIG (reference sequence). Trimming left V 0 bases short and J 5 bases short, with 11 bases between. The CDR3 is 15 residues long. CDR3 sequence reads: CAWSVLRGNNSPLHF. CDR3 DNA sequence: TGTGCCTGGAGTGTACTTAGGGGCAATAATTCACCCCTCCACTTT.

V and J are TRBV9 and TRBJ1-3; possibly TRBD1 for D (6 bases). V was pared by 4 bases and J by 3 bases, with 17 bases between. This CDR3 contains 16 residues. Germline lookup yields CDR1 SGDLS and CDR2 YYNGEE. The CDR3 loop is CASSTSPGAYGNTIYF. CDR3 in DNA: TGTGCCAGCAGCACCTCCCCGGGGGCGTATGGAAACACCATATATTTT.

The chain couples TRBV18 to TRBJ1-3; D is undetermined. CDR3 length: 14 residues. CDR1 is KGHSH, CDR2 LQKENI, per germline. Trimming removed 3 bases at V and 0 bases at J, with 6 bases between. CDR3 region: CASSPVFSGNTIYF. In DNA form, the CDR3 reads TGTGCCAGCTCACCTGTCTTCTCTGGAAACACCATATATTTT.

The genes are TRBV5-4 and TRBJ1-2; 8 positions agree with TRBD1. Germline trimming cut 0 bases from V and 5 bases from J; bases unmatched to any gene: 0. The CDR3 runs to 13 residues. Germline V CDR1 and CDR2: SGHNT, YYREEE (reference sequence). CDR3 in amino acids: CASSLDRGYGYTF. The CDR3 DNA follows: TGTGCCAGCAGCTTGGACAGGGGGTATGGCTACACCTTC.

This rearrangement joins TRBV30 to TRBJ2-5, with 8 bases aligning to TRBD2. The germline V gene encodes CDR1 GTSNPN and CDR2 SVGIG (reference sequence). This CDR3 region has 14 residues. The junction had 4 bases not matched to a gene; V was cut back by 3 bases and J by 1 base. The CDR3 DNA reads TGTGCCTGGAGGCCGGCGGGGGGCCAAGAGACCCAGTACTTC. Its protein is CAWRPAGGQETQYF.

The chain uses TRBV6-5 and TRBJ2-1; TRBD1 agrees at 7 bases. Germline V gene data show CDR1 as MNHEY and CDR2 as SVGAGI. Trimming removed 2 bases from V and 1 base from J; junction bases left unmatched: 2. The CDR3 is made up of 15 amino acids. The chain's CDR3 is CASSYEGASYNEQFF. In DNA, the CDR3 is TGTGCCAGCAGTTACGAGGGGGCGTCCTACAATGAGCAGTTCTTC.

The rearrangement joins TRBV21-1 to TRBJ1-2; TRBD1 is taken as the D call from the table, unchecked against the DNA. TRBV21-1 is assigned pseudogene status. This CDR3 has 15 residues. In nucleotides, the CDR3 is TGTGCCAGCAACTTAAGACAGGACCAAATCTATGGCTACACCTTC. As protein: CASNLRQDQIYGYTF.

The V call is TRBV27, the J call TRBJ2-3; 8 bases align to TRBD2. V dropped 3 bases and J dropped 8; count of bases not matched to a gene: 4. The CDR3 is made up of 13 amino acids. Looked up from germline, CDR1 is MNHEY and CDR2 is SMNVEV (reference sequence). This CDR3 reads CASSFSGGGTQYF. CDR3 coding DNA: TGTGCCAGCAGTTTTTCGGGGGGGGGTACGCAGTATTTT.

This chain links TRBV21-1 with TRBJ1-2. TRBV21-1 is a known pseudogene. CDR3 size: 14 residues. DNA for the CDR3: TGTGCCAGCAGCAAAGGGCCCAGACACTATGGCTACACCTTC. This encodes CASSKGPRHYGYTF.